The 21 T cell receptor beta chains below were found in one sample sequenced in a study of shared clonotypes between healthy human individuals. The data were produced by immunoSEQ multiplex PCR, yet TCRdb's version contains in-frame clones alone and is incomplete. The sample has 2 million to 2.5 million clones; about 94% are singletons. Sequencing was done on a sample of naive CD4+ T cells sorted from blood. As for subset: CD45RA+ positively selected. These receptors were collected from a man younger than 35 in good health.

This clone occurred once. Within the sample, other DNA sequences also encode this same CDR3. The chain couples TRBV5-1 to TRBJ2-7; D may correspond to TRBD1 or TRBD2 (5 bases each). V was trimmed by 5 bases and J by 2 bases, leaving 14 bases between them. Per germline, CDR1 SGHRS and CDR2 YFSETQ. The CDR3 is made up of 14 amino acids. In DNA form, the CDR3 reads TGCGCCAGCAGTCCCGGGACGGATCCCTACGAGCAGTACTTC. Protein product: CASSPGTDPYEQYF. Looking up the rest from reference TRBV5-1 and TRBJ2-7 gives the full variable domain: KAGVTQTPRYLIKTRGQQVTLSCSPISGHRSVSWYQQTPGQGLQFLFEYFSETQRNKGNFPGRFSGRQFSNSRSEMNVSTLELGDSALYLCASSPGTDPYEQYFGPGTRLTVT.

The gene calls are TRBV6-5 and TRBJ2-7, with 9 bases that match TRBD1. The trim removed 5 bases at V and 6 bases at J, leaving 8 bases unmatched. Per germline, CDR1 MNHEY and CDR2 SVGAGI. The CDR3 loop spans 14 amino acids. The CDR3 region has the DNA TGTGCCAGCAGTAGGGGGGACAGGGCAAGCGAGCAGTACTTC. This encodes CASSRGDRASEQYF.

The V and J genes are TRBV7-6 and TRBJ1-2; 8 nucleotides agree with TRBD1. J gave up 7 bases and V 2 bases, and 6 bases lay outside the gene matches. The germline V gene encodes CDR1 SGHVS and CDR2 FNYEAQ. The CDR3 contains 14 residues. The CDR3: CASSLSGQGVGYTF. CDR3 bases: TGTGCCAGCAGCTTAAGCGGACAGGGAGTTGGCTACACCTTC.

The genes are TRBV9 and TRBJ2-7, with D possibly being TRBD1 or TRBD2 (6 bases each). The CDR3 is made up of 16 amino acids. In germline, CDR1 is SGDLS, CDR2 YYNGEE. V was cut by 3 bases and J by 0 bases, with 16 bases left in between. The CDR3 protein is CASSAGGGPSSYEQYF. Written as DNA, the CDR3 is TGTGCCAGCAGCGCCGGAGGGGGGCCGAGCTCCTACGAGCAGTACTTC.

The CDR3 here is CASSQTGLAGRTTGELFF. CDR3 nucleotides: TGTGCCAGCAGCCAGACCGGACTAGCGGGGCGGACCACCGGGGAGCTGTTTTTT. This sequence joins TRBV7-8 and TRBJ2-2; 12 nucleotides align to TRBD2. Per the germline V gene, CDR1 is SGHVS and CDR2 is FQNEAQ. There are 18 residues in the CDR3. V dropped 5 bases and J dropped 4; count of bases not matched to a gene: 11.

V is TRBV18 and J is TRBJ2-7; TRBD1 is a possible D gene (7 bases). V shed 5 bases and J shed 2 bases, with 16 bases lying between them. Germline CDR1 is KGHSH and CDR2 is LQKENI. The CDR3 runs 15 residues. The CDR3 sequence is CASSGTRTGTYEQYF. The CDR3 nucleotides read TGTGCCAGCTCAGGGACTCGGACAGGAACCTACGAGCAGTACTTC.

The rearrangement joins TRBV19 to TRBJ1-5; TRBD1 is a possible D gene (6 bases). Trimming took off 4 bases at V and 0 bases at J, with 13 bases between the two ends. There are 16 residues in the CDR3. Germline V lookup: CDR1 LNHDA, CDR2 SQIVND (reference sequence). The CDR3: CASSTTGTNSNQPQHF. Written as DNA, the CDR3 is TGTGCCAGTAGTACAACAGGGACTAATAGCAATCAGCCCCAGCATTTT.

V is TRBV4-1 and J is TRBJ2-7; the D is unclear. CDR1 MGHRA and CDR2 YSYEKL come from the germline V gene. The length of the CDR3 is 15 residues. V gave up 1 base and J gave up 4 bases, with 14 bases separating them. CDR3 coding DNA: TGCGCCAGCAGCCAAGCCGCGGTTCCAACGTACGAGCAGTACTTC. Its protein is CASSQAAVPTYEQYF.

The chain combines TRBV5-5 with TRBJ2-7, with unresolved D. The germline CDR1 and CDR2 sequences are SGHKS and YYEKEE (reference sequence). The CDR3 consists of 11 residues. The V end was cut by 3 bases, the J end by 4 bases, with 5 bases between. The DNA of the CDR3 is TGTGCCAGCAGCTCGCTATACGAGCAGTACTTC. Translation: CASSSLYEQYF.

This chain links TRBV6-5 with TRBJ2-1; D is possibly TRBD2 (6 bases). In germline, CDR1 is MNHEY, CDR2 SVGAGI. Trimming took 7 bases from V and 0 from J, leaving 13 bases between them. This CDR3 has 15 amino acids. This CDR3 reads CASIARGSSYNEQFF. The CDR3 bases are TGTGCCAGCATCGCACGGGGGAGCTCCTACAATGAGCAGTTCTTC.

J is TRBJ2-7 and V is TRBV5-1, with 9 bases fitting TRBD1. With V trimmed by 6 bases and J by 2 bases, 9 bases remained unmatched. Germline V lookup: CDR1 SGHRS, CDR2 YFSETQ. The CDR3 contains 15 residues. The CDR3 nucleotides are TGCGCCAGCACCACAACCGGGACAGGGCCCTACGAGCAGTACTTC. Encoded protein: CASTTTGTGPYEQYF.

The chain is built from TRBV29-1 and TRBJ1-1; D is unresolved. The CDR3 runs 10 residues. Germline V gene lookup returns CDR1 SQVTM and CDR2 ANQGSEA. Trimming left V 4 bases short and J 13 bases short, with 13 bases between. The CDR3 sequence: CSVATVDGFF. CDR3 sequence (DNA): TGCAGCGTTGCCACAGTTGACGGTTTCTTT. Using reference TRBV29-1 and TRBJ1-1 for the parts outside the CDR3, the full variable domain is SAVISQKPSRDICQRGTSLTIQCQVDSQVTMMFWYRQQPGQSLTLIATANQGSEATYESGFVIDKFPISRPNLTFSTLTVSNMSPEDSSIYLCSVATVDGFFGQGTRLTVV.

The chain couples TRBV18 to TRBJ1-3, with D maybe TRBD1 (5 bases). Germline values: CDR1 KGHSH, CDR2 LQKENI. V lost 5 bases to trimming and J lost 7 bases, with 15 bases between them. The CDR3 is 14 residues long. In DNA, the CDR3 is TGTGCCAGCTCATCCAGTCAGACAGTTAACACCATATATTTT. Its protein is CASSSSQTVNTIYF. Together with reference TRBV18 and TRBJ1-3, the CDR3 gives the full variable domain: NAGVMQNPRHLVRRRGQEARLRCSPMKGHSHVYWYRQLPEEGLKFMVYLQKENIIDESGMPKERFSAEFPKEGPSILRIQQVVRGDSAAYFCASSSSQTVNTIYFGEGSWLTVV.

The genes are TRBV9 and TRBJ2-1, with 9 bases that match TRBD2. The CDR3 is 15 amino acids. Germline values: CDR1 SGDLS, CDR2 YYNGEE. The trim removed 0 bases at V and 6 bases at J, leaving 4 bases unmatched. DNA of the CDR3: TGTGCCAGCAGCGTAGTTACTAGCGGGTCCAATGAGCAGTTCTTC. Translated, it gives CASSVVTSGSNEQFF.

This clone was detected only once. This chain joins TRBV7-9 and TRBJ2-3; 12 bases match TRBD2. CDR3 length: 17 residues. Germline V gene lookup returns CDR1 SEHNR and CDR2 FQNEAQ (reference sequence). With 5 bases clipped from V and 4 bases from J, the junction kept 10 bases outside the gene matches. The CDR3 DNA reads as TGTGCCAGCAGCCGTTTAACGACTAGCGGGGGTTCAGATACGCAGTATTTT. Its translation is CASSRLTTSGGSDTQYF.

The chain joins TRBV30 to TRBJ1-1, with D uncertain. V shed 5 bases and J shed 1 base, with 8 bases lying between them. Per germline, CDR1 GTSNPN and CDR2 SVGIG (reference sequence). This CDR3 contains 12 residues. CDR3 in amino acids: CAWAGTNTEAFF. The CDR3 DNA reads as TGTGCCTGGGCGGGAACGAACACTGAAGCTTTCTTT.

V usage is TRBV7-9 and J usage is TRBJ1-1; no reliable D call. Germline CDR1 is SEHNR and CDR2 is FQNEAQ (reference sequence). The CDR3 is 13 amino acids. The V and J ends lost 2 bases and 6 bases respectively, with 10 bases between them. CDR3: CASSLRGGAEAFF. CDR3 bases: TGTGCCAGCAGCTTAAGAGGTGGCGCTGAAGCTTTCTTT.

This clone was seen a single time. The rearrangement links TRBV10-3 to TRBJ2-6, with D possibly being TRBD1 or TRBD2 (6 bases each). Germline loops: CDR1 ENHRY, CDR2 SYGVKD. The V end was cut by 3 bases, the J end by 2 bases, with 8 bases between. This CDR3 is 15 amino acids long. The CDR3 nucleotides are TGTGCCATCAGTGAAGGGGGGACTGGGGCCAACGTCCTGACTTTC. Translating it yields CAISEGGTGANVLTF.

The V and J genes are TRBV5-1 and TRBJ2-7; D may be TRBD2 (6 bases). Germline loops: CDR1 SGHRS, CDR2 YFSETQ. The CDR3 loop spans 14 amino acids. Trimming left V 0 bases short and J 7 bases short, with 14 bases between. CDR3 loop: CASSLATEGGEQYF. The CDR3 DNA reads TGCGCCAGCAGCTTGGCCACGGAGGGTGGGGAGCAGTACTTC.

The chain has TRBV4-1 and TRBJ2-2, with 8 positions matching TRBD1. CDR3 size: 15 residues. The V segment lost 6 bases and the J segment 1 base; nucleotides outside the gene matches: 4. Germline V lookup: CDR1 MGHRA, CDR2 YSYEKL. The CDR3 reads CASRRGQGNTGELFF. The CDR3, as DNA: TGCGCCAGCAGACGTGGACAGGGGAACACCGGGGAGCTGTTTTTT.

The chain recombines TRBV9 with TRBJ2-5; 7 nucleotides line up with TRBD1. The CDR3 has 17 residues. From germline, CDR1 is SGDLS and CDR2 YYNGEE. J gave up 4 bases and V 0 bases, and 12 bases lay outside the gene matches. CDR3 nucleotides: TGTGCCAGCAGCGTAGGAACAGGGGCCTCCGGCGGAGAGACCCAGTACTTC. Protein sequence: CASSVGTGASGGETQYF. The whole variable domain, filled in from reference TRBV9 and TRBJ2-5, reads DSGVTQTPKHLITATGQRVTLRCSPRSGDLSVYWYQQSLDQGLQFLIQYYNGEERAKGNILERFSAQQFPDLHSELNLSSLELGDSALYFCASSVGTGASGGETQYFGPGTRLLVL.